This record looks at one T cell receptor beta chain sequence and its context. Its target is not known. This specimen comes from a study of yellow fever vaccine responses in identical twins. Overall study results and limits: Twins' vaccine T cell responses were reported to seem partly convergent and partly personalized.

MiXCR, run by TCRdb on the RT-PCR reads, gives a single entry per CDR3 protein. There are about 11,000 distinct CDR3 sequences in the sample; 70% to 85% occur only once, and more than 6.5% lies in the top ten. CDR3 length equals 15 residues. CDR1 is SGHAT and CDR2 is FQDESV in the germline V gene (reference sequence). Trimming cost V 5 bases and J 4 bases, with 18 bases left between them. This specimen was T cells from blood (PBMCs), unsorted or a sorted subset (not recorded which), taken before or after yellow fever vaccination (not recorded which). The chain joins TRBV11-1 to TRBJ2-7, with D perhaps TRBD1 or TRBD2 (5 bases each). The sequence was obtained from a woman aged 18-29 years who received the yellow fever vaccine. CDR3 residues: CASSDPGMEAYEQYF. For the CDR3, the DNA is TGTGCCAGCAGCGATCCAGGGATGGAGGCTTACGAGCAGTACTTC.